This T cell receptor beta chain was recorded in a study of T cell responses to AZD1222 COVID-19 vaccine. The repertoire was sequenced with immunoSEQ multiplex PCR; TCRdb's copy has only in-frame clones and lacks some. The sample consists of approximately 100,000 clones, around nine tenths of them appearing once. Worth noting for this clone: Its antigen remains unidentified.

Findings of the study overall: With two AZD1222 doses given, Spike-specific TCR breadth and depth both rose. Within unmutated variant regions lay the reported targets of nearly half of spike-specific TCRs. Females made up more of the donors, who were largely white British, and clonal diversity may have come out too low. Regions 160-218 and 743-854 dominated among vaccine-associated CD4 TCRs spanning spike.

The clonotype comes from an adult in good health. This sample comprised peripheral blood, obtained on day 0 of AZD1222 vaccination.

CDR3 coding DNA: TGTGCCAGCAGTACTACGGGACAGGGCTTCCACGAGCAGTACTTC. This gives the protein CASSTTGQGFHEQYF. The chain links TRBV27 to TRBJ2-7, with 9 bases matching TRBD1. From germline, CDR1 is MNHEY and CDR2 SMNVEV (reference sequence). Trimming took 5 bases from V and 5 from J; bases not matched to a gene: 10. CDR3 length equals 15 residues.